Below, one T cell receptor (beta chain) is given with its context. Its antigen is undetermined. The CDR3 is made up of 15 amino acids. Germline lookup yields CDR1 SEHNR and CDR2 FQNEAQ (reference sequence). Between the trimmed V and J ends, which lost 1 base and 9 bases, there was a span of 16 bases. All donors participated as healthy donors of bone marrow. The PCR had 60 Vbeta and 13 Jbeta primers. Some clones are missing from TCRdb's copy, which holds only in-frame ones; the method was immunoSEQ multiplex PCR. The sample table sets out over 90,000 clones. The entry originates in a study of cytomegalovirus exposure and HLA in healthy donors. General study points: An analysis that came later showed most CMV-associated TCR beta chains appearing HLA-restricted. Later on, an analysis found that several of the most significant clusters appeared to be linked to common viral pathogens, which included parvovirus B19. TCR association rates varied by HLA locus in a later analysis, with DRB1 highest and HLA-C lowest.

The chain carries TRBV7-9 and TRBJ1-5, with D maybe TRBD1 (6 bases). Sequencing was done on a sample of PBMCs. The sequence came from a middle-aged man in good health and CMV-seronegative. DNA for the CDR3: TGTGCCAGCAGCTTAGTCGGGGCAGGGGAGCGGCCCCAGCATTTT. Translated, it gives CASSLVGAGERPQHF.